This T cell receptor (beta chain) is from a study of blood T cell repertoires in COVID-19. For the study at large: Both acute and convalescent COVID-19 samples were obtained from the United States, Italy and Spain. PBMCs, B-cell-depleted T cells, or T cells provided the cDNA or gDNA that made up the material.

The CDR3 loop spans 15 amino acids. Germline values: CDR1 WNHNN, CDR2 SYGVQD (reference sequence). V was clipped by 6 bases and J by 6 bases; unmatched bases: 9. Study processing details: How many nucleated cells were present was estimated from reference gene primer amplification. Method: immunoSEQ multiplex PCR; TCRdb's copy keeps in-frame clones and lacks some. The V and J calls and clone size were taken over from that table, and D and trimming were inferred from the DNA. The sample includes 110,000 to 150,000 clones, more than 75% of them seen just once. This clonotype originated in a man aged 55 to 70 with acute or convalescent COVID-19. The sequenced sample consisted of peripheral blood. The V gene is TRBV10-1, the J gene TRBJ1-5, with 9 bases lining up with TRBD1. The CDR3 region is CASRPRTGECQPQHF. DNA for the CDR3: TGCGCCAGCAGACCCCGGACAGGGGAGTGTCAGCCCCAGCATTTT.